This T cell receptor (beta chain) is drawn from a study of cytomegalovirus exposure and HLA in healthy donors. Germline CDR1 and CDR2: SQVTM and ANQGSEA. V lost 6 bases, J lost 4 bases, and 9 bases stayed unmatched. The CDR3 covers 14 residues. Researchers ran the PCR with 60 Vbeta and 13 Jbeta primers. Only in-frame clones appear in the TCRdb table, and some are missing; sequencing was by immunoSEQ multiplex PCR. The sample records some 190,000 clones, around 80% being singletons. The rearrangement joins TRBV29-1 to TRBJ2-3; 8 bases fit TRBD2. The TCR comes from a man between 18 and 35 years old in good health and CMV-seronegative. Source material: PBMCs. The CDR3 DNA is TGCAGCGTAGACCGAGGACTAGCCGCAGATACGCAGTATTTT. Amino acid sequence: CSVDRGLAADTQYF.